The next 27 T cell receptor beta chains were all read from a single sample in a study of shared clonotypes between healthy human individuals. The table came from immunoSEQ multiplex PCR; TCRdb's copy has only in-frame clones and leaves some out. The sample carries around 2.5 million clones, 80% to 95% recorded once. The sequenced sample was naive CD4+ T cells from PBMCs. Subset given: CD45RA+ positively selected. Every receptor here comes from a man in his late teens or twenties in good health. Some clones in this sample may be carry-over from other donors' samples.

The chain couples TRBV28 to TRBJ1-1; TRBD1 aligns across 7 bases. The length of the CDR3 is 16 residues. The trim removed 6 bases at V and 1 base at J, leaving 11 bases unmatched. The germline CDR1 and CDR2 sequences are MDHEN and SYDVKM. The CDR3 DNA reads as TGTGCCAGCAGCTCCGACAGGGCCGAGGGGAACACTGAAGCTTTCTTT. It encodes CASSSDRAEGNTEAFF.

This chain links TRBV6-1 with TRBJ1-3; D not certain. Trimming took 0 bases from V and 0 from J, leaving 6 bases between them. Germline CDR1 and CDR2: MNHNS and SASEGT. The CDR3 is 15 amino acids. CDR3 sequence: CASSEARFSGNTIYF. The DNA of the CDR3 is TGTGCCAGCAGTGAAGCGCGCTTCTCTGGAAACACCATATATTTT.

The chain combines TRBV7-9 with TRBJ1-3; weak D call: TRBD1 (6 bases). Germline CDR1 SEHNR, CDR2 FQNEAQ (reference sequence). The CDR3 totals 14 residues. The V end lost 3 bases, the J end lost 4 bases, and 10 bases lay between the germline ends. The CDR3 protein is CASSFAGTGNTIYF. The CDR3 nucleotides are TGTGCCAGCAGCTTCGCAGGGACAGGAAACACCATATATTTT.

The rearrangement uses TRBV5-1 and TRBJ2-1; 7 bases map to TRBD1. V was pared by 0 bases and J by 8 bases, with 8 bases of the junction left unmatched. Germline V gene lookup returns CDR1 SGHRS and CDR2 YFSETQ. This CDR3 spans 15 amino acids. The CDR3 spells CASSLESRGWDEQFF. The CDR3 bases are TGCGCCAGCAGCTTGGAATCCAGGGGGTGGGATGAGCAGTTCTTC.

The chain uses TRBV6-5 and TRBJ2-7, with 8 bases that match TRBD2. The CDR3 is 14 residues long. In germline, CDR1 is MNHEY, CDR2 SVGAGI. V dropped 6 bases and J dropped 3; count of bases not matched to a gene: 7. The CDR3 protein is CASREAGAIYEQYF. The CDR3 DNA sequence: TGTGCCAGCAGGGAAGCGGGGGCAATCTACGAGCAGTACTTC.

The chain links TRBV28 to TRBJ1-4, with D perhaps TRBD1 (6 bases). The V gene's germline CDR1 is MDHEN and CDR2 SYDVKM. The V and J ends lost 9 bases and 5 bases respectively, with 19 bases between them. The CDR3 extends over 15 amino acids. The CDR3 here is CASGTGGGVNEKLFF. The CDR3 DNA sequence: TGTGCCAGTGGAACCGGGGGGGGCGTGAATGAAAAACTGTTTTTT.

The CDR3, as DNA: TGTGCCAGTAGTATATTGTCGGGAGGGACCGAGCAGTACTTC. Protein sequence: CASSILSGGTEQYF. The chain has TRBV19 and TRBJ2-7; TRBD2 matches at 8 bases. CDR3 length: 14 amino acids. CDR1 is LNHDA and CDR2 is SQIVND in the germline V gene (reference sequence). Trimming removed 2 bases from V and 6 bases from J; junction bases left unmatched: 6.

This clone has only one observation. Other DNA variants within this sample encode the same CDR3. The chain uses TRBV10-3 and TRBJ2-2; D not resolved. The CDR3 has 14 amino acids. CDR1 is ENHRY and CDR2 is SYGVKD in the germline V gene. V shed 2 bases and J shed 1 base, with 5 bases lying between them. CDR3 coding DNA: TGTGCCATCAGTGAGGGCGTGAACACCGGGGAGCTGTTTTTT. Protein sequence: CAISEGVNTGELFF.

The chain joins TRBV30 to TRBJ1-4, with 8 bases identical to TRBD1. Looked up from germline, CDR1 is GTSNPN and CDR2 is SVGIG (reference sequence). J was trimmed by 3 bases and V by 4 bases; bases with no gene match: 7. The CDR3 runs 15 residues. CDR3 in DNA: TGTGCCTGGAAAGGACAGGGTTTACCTAATGAAAAACTGTTTTTT. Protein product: CAWKGQGLPNEKLFF.

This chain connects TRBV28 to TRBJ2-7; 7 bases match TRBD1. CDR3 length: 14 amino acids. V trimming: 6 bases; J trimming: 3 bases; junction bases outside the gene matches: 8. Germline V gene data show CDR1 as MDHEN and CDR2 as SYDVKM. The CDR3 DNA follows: TGTGCCAGCAGCCGGACAGGAGAACTCTACGAGCAGTACTTC. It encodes CASSRTGELYEQYF.

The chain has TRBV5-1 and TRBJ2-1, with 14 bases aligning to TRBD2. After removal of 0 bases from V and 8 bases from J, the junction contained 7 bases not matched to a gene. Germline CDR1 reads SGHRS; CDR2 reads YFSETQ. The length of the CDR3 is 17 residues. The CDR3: CASSLVLGTSGGDEQFF. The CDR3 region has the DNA TGCGCCAGCAGCTTGGTTTTGGGGACTAGCGGGGGCGATGAGCAGTTCTTC.

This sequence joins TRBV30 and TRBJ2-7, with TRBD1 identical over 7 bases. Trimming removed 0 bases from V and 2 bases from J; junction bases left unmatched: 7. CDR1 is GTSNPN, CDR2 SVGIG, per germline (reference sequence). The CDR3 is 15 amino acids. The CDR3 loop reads CAWSVFGTEAYEQYF. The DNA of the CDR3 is TGTGCCTGGAGTGTTTTCGGGACAGAAGCCTACGAGCAGTACTTC.

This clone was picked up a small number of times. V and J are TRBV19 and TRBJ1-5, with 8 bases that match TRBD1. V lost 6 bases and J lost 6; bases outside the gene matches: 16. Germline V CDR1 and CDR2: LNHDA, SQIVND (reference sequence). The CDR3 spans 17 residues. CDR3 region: CASSVRQGFSVGQPQHF. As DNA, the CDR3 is TGTGCCAGTAGCGTAAGACAGGGGTTTAGCGTGGGTCAGCCCCAGCATTTT.

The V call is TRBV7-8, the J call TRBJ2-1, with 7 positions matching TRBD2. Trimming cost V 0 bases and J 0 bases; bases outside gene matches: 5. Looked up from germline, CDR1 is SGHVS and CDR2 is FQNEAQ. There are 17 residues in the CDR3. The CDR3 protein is CASSLATRTSSYNEQFF. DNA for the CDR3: TGTGCCAGCAGCTTAGCGACGCGGACTAGCTCCTACAATGAGCAGTTCTTC.

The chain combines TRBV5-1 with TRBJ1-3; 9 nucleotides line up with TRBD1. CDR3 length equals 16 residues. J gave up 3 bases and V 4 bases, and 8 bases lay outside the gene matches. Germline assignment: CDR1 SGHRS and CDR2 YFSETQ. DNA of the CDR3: TGCGCCAGCAGCCCGGGGACAGGGTTGGTTGGAAACACCATATATTTT. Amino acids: CASSPGTGLVGNTIYF.

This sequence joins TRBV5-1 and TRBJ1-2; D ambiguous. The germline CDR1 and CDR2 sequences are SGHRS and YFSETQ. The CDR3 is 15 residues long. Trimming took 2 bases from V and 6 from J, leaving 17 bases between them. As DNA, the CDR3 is TGCGCCAGCAGCTTCCTTATGGGCCCTACTAATGGCTACACCTTC. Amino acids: CASSFLMGPTNGYTF.

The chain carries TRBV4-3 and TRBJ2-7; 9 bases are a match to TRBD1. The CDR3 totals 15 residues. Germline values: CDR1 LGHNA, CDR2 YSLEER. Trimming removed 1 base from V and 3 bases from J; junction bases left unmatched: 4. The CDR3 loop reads CASSQGGDRVYEQYF. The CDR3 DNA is TGCGCCAGCAGCCAAGGTGGGGACAGGGTCTACGAGCAGTACTTC.

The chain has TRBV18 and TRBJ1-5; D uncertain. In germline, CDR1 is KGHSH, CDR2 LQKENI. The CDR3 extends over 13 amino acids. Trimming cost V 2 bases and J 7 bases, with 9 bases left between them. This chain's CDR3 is CASSPGVFQPQHF. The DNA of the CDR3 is TGTGCCAGCTCACCAGGGGTGTTCCAGCCCCAGCATTTT.

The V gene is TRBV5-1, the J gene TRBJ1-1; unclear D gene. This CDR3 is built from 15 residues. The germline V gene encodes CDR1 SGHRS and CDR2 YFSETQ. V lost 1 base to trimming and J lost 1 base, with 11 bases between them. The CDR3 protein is CASSLTFLQNTEAFF. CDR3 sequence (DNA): TGCGCCAGCAGCTTGACTTTTCTACAGAACACTGAAGCTTTCTTT.

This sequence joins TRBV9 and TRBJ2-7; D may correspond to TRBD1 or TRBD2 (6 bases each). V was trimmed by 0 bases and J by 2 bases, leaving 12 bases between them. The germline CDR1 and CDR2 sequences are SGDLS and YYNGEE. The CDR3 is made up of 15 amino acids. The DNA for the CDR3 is TGTGCCAGCAGCGTAGAGGGGGGAGGTGCCTACGAGCAGTACTTC. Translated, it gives CASSVEGGGAYEQYF.

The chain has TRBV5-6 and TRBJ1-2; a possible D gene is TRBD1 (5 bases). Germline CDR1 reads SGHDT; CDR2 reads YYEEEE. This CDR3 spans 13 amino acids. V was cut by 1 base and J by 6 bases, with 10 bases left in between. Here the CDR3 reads CASSLIEGDGYTF. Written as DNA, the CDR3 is TGTGCCAGCAGCTTGATAGAAGGGGATGGCTACACCTTC.

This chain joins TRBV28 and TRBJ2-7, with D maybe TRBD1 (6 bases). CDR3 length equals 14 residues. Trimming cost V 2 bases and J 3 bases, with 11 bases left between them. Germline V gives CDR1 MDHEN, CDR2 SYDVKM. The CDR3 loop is CASSLTGSDYEQYF. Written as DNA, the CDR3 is TGTGCCAGCAGTTTAACAGGGTCAGACTACGAGCAGTACTTC.

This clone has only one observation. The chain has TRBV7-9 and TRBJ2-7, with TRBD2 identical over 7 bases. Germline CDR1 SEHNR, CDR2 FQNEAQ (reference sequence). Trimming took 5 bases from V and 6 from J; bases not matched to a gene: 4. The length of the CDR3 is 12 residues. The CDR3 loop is CASSPGLFEQYF. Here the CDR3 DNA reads TGTGCCAGCAGCCCGGGACTATTCGAGCAGTACTTC.

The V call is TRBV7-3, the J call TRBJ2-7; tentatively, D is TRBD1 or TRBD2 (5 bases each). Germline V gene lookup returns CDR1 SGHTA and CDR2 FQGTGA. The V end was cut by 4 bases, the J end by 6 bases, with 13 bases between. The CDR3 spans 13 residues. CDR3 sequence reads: CASSYRDGGEQYF. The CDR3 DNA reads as TGTGCCAGCAGCTACCGGGACGGCGGCGAGCAGTACTTC.

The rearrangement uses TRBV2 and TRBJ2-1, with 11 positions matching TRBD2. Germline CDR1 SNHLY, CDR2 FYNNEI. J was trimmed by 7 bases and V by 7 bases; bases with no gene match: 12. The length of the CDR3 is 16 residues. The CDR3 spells CASKGVGLAEDNEQFF. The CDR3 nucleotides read TGTGCCAGCAAGGGGGTGGGACTAGCGGAAGATAATGAGCAGTTCTTC.

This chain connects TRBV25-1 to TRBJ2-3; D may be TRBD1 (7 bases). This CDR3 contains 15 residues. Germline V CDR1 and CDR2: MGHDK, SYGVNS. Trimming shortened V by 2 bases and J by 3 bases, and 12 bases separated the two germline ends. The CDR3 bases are TGTGCCAGCAGTGAAAGTCAGGGGGGAACAGATACGCAGTATTTT. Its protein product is CASSESQGGTDTQYF.

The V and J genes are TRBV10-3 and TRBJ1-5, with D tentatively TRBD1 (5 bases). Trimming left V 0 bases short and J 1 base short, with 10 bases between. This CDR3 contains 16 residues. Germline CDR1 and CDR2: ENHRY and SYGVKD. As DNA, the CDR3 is TGTGCCATCAGTGAGTCAACCCCAGGGAGCAATCAGCCCCAGCATTTT. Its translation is CAISESTPGSNQPQHF.